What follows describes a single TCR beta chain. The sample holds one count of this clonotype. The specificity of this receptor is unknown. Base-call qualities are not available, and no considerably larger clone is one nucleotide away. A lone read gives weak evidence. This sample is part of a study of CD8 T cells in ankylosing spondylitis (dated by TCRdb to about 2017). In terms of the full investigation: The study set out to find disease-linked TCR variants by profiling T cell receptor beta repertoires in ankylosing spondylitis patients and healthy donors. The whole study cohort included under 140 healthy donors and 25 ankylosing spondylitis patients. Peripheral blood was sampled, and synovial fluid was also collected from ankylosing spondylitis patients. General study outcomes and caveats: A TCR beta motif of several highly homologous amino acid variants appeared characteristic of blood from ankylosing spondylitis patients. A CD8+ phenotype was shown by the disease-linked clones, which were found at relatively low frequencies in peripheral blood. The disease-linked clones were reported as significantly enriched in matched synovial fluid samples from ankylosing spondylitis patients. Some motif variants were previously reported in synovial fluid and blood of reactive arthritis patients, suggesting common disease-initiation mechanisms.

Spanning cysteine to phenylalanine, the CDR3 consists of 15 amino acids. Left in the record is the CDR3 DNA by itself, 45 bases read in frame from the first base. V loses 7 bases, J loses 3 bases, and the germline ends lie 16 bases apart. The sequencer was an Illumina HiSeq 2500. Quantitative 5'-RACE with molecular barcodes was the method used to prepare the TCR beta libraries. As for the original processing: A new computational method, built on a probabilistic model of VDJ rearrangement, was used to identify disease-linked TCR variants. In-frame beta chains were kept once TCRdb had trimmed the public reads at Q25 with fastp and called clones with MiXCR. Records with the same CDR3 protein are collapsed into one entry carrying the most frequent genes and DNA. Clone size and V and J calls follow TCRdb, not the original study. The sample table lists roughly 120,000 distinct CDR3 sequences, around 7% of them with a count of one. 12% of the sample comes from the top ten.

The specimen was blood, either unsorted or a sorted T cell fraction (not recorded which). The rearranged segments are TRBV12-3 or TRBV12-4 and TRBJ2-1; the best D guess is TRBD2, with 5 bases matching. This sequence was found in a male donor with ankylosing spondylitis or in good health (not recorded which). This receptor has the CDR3 CASTAPATNYNEQFF. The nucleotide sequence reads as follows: TGTGCCAGCACTGCGCCCGCGACTAACTACAATGAGCAGTTCTTC.